This T cell receptor beta chain is drawn from a study of blood T cell repertoires in COVID-19. Study at large: COVID-19 samples, acute and convalescent, were from the United States, Italy and Spain. T cells, B-cell-depleted T cells, or PBMCs provided the cDNA or gDNA that served as material.

CDR3 length: 16 residues. V was pared by 2 bases and J by 7 bases, with 10 bases of the junction left unmatched. The germline V gene encodes CDR1 MGHRA and CDR2 YSYEKL. Authors' analysis steps: Counts of nucleated cells, estimated from reference gene primer amplification, were obtained. The table came from immunoSEQ multiplex PCR; TCRdb's copy has only in-frame clones and leaves some out. The V and J calls and clone size are taken from that table; D and trimming were inferred from the DNA. The sample has about 60,000 clones; around four fifths are singletons. This chain uses TRBV4-1 with TRBJ2-4; 8 bases agree with TRBD1. The material sequenced was peripheral blood. The source is a human donor in a cohort sampled during active COVID-19. The CDR3 spells CASSQFGRGRLNIQYF. CDR3 sequence (DNA): TGCGCCAGCAGCCAATTCGGCAGGGGGCGTTTGAACATTCAGTACTTC.